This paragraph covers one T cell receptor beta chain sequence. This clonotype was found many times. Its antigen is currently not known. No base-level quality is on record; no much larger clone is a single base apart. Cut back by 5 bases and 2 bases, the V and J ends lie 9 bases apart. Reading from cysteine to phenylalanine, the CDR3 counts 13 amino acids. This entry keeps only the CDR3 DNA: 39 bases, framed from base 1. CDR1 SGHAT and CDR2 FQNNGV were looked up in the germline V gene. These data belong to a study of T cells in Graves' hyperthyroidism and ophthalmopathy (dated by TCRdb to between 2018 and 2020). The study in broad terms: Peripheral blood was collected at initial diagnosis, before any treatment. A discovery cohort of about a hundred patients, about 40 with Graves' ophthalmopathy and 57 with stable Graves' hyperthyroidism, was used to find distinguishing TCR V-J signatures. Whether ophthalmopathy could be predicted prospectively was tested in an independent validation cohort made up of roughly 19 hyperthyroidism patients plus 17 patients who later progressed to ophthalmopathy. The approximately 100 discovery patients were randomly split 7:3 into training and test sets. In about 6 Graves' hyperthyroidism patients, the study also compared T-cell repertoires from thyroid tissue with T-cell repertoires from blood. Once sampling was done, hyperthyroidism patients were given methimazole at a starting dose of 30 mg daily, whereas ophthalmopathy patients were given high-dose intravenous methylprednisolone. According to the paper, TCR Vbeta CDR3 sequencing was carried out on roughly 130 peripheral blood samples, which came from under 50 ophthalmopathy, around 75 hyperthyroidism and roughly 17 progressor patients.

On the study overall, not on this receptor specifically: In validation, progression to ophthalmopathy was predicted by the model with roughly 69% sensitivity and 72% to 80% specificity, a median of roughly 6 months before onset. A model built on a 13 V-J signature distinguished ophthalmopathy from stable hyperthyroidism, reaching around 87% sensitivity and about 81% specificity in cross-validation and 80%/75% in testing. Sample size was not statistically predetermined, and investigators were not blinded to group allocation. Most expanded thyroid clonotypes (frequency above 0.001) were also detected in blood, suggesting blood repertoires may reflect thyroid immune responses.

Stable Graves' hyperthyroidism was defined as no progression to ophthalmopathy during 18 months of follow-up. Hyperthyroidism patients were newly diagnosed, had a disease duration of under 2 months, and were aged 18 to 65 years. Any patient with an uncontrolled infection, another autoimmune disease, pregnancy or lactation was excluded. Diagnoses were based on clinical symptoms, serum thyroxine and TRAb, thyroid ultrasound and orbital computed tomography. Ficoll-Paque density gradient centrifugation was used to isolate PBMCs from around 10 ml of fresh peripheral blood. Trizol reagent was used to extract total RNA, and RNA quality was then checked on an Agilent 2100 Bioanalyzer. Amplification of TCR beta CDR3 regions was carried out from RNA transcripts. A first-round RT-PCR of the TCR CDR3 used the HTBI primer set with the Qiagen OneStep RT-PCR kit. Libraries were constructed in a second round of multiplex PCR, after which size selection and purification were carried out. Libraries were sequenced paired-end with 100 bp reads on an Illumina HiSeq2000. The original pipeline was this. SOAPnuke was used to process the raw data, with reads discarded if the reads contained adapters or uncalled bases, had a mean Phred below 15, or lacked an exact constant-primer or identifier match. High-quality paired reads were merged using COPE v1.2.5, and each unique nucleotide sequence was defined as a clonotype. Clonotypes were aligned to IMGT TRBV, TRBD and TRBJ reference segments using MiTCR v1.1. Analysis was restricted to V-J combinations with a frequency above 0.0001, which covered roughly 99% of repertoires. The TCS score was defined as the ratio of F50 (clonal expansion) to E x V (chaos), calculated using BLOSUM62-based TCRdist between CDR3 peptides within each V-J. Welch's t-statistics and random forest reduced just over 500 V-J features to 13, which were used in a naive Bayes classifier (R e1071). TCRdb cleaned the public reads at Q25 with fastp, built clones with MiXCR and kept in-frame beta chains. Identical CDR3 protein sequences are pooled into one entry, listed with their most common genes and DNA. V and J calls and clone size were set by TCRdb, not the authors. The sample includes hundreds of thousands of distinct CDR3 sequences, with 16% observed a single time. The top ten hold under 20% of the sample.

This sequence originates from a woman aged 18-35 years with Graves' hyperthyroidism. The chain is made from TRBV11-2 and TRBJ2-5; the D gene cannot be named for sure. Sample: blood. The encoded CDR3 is CASSPWRQETQYF. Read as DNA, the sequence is TGTGCCAGCAGCCCGTGGCGGCAAGAGACCCAGTACTTC.